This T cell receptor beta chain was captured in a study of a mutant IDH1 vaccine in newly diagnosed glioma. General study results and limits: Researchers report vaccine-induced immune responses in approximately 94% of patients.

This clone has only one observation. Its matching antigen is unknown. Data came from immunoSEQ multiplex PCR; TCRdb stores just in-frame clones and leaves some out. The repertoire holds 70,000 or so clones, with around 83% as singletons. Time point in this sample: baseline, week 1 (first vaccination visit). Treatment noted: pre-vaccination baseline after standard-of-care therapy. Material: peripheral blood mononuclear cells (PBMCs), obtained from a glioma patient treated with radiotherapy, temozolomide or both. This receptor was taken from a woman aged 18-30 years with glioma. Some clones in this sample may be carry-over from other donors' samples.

This CDR3 is CASSQGGGRGETQYF. CDR3 sequence (DNA): TGCGCCAGCAGCCAAGGCGGAGGGAGAGGGGAGACCCAGTACTTC. The chain links TRBV4-1 to TRBJ2-5, with a tentative D call TRBD2 (6 bases). V dropped 1 base and J dropped 5 bases, with 14 bases sitting between them. CDR3 length equals 15 residues. Per the germline V gene, CDR1 is MGHRA and CDR2 is YSYEKL.